The rows below give T cell receptor beta chains drawn from one sample of a study of long-term antiretroviral therapy in people with HIV. This table comes from immunoSEQ multiplex PCR, and its TCRdb copy is limited to in-frame clones, with some not included. The sample holds about 35,000 clones, around 74% seen once. The sequencing used unsorted PBMCs, collected 3 years after starting antiretroviral therapy. The receptors derive from a man between 45 and 60 years old with HIV. Both conserved end residues are part of each CDR3. Fields, in order: D gene, J gene, V gene, clone size, CDR3 DNA, CDR3 protein. The D gene is left open where the match is weak. Size tells how often a clone was seen (once, few, many) or the class of an expanded clone, and some rows leave it out.

D gene: NA; J gene: TRBJ1-2; V gene: TRBV6-5; clone size: NA; CDR3 DNA: TGTGCCAGCAGTTACGGGGGGAATGGCTACACCTTC; CDR3 protein: CASSYGGNGYTF
D gene: NA; J gene: TRBJ1-2; V gene: TRBV9; clone size: few; CDR3 DNA: TGTGCCAGCAGTGCGGACAGATACTATGGCTACACCTTC; CDR3 protein: CASSADRYYGYTF
D gene: NA; J gene: TRBJ1-1; V gene: TRBV5-6; clone size: few; CDR3 DNA: TGTGCCAGCAGCTTGGATGGGGGATACTACACTGAAGCTTTCTTT; CDR3 protein: CASSLDGGYYTEAFF
D gene: NA; J gene: TRBJ1-1; V gene: TRBV5-1; clone size: NA; CDR3 DNA: TGCGCCAGCAGCGCGGACGGGAACACTGAAGCTTTCTTT; CDR3 protein: CASSADGNTEAFF
D gene: TRBD1; J gene: TRBJ1-4; V gene: TRBV25-1; clone size: NA; CDR3 DNA: TGTGCCAGCAAAGGGACAGTTCAAGGAAAACTGTTTTTT; CDR3 protein: CASKGTVQGKLFF
D gene: TRBD2; J gene: TRBJ2-1; V gene: TRBV9; clone size: NA; CDR3 DNA: TGTGCCAGCAGCGTGAGCGGGAACTACAATGAGCAGTTCTTC; CDR3 protein: CASSVSGNYNEQFF
D gene: NA; J gene: TRBJ2-7; V gene: TRBV6-6; clone size: NA; CDR3 DNA: TGTGCCAGCAGTTGGTCGGGCGCAACCTACGAGCAGTACTTC; CDR3 protein: CASSWSGATYEQYF
D gene: NA; J gene: TRBJ1-2; V gene: TRBV5-1; clone size: NA; CDR3 DNA: TGCGCCAGCAGCTTAGGGTTCTATGGCTACACCTTC; CDR3 protein: CASSLGFYGYTF
D gene: NA; J gene: TRBJ2-5; V gene: TRBV5-1; clone size: NA; CDR3 DNA: TGCGCCAGCAGACTAAACCAAGAGACCCAGTACTTC; CDR3 protein: CASRLNQETQYF
D gene: TRBD1; J gene: TRBJ1-2; V gene: TRBV28; clone size: NA; CDR3 DNA: TGTGCCAGCAGTTCCGGACAGGGCGCTAACTATGGCTACACCTTC; CDR3 protein: CASSSGQGANYGYTF
D gene: TRBD2; J gene: TRBJ2-7; V gene: TRBV10-2; clone size: NA; CDR3 DNA: TGCGCCAGCAGATCCGGGACTAACTACGAGCAGTACTTC; CDR3 protein: CASRSGTNYEQYF
D gene: NA; J gene: TRBJ2-7; V gene: TRBV4-2; clone size: NA; CDR3 DNA: TGTGCCAGCAGCCCCCTTCTGAGCAGAGCCTACGAGCAGTACTTC; CDR3 protein: CASSPLLSRAYEQYF
D gene: TRBD1; J gene: TRBJ2-2; V gene: TRBV6-5; clone size: NA; CDR3 DNA: TGTGCCAGCAGTTACTCCCGAGGGACAGCCGGGGAGCTGTTTTTT; CDR3 protein: CASSYSRGTAGELFF
D gene: NA; J gene: TRBJ1-6; V gene: TRBV28; clone size: few; CDR3 DNA: TGTGCCAGCAATCTCCAGGTCTTAACACCCCTCCACTTT; CDR3 protein: CASNLQVLTPLHF
D gene: TRBD1; J gene: TRBJ2-7; V gene: TRBV18; clone size: NA; CDR3 DNA: TGTGCCAGCTCATCACGGACAGGGGTGTCCCCGGATGAGCAGTACTTC; CDR3 protein: CASSSRTGVSPDEQYF
D gene: TRBD1; J gene: TRBJ1-2; V gene: TRBV19; clone size: NA; CDR3 DNA: TGTGCCAGTAGTATCCTCGGGACAGTGCATGGCTACACCTTC; CDR3 protein: CASSILGTVHGYTF
D gene: NA; J gene: TRBJ1-2; V gene: TRBV19; clone size: NA; CDR3 DNA: TGTGCCAGTAGTATCGGGGAACCCTATGGCTACACCTTC; CDR3 protein: CASSIGEPYGYTF
D gene: NA; J gene: TRBJ1-2; V gene: TRBV4-3; clone size: few; CDR3 DNA: TGCGCCAGCAGCCAAGATGGGGCCGGAGGGTATGGCTACACCTTC; CDR3 protein: CASSQDGAGGYGYTF
D gene: NA; J gene: TRBJ2-7; V gene: TRBV28; clone size: once; CDR3 DNA: TGTGCCAGCAGGAAAAGACAGCAGATGCTCTACGAGCAGTACTTC; CDR3 protein: CASRKRQQMLYEQYF
D gene: NA; J gene: TRBJ2-6; V gene: TRBV7-3; clone size: NA; CDR3 DNA: TGTGCCAGCAGCTTAACCAACTCGGCCAACGTCCTGACTTTC; CDR3 protein: CASSLTNSANVLTF
D gene: TRBD1; J gene: TRBJ2-7; V gene: TRBV28; clone size: NA; CDR3 DNA: TGTGCCAGCAGTCCTCTACCGGGACAGGGGGCTTACGAGCAGTACTTC; CDR3 protein: CASSPLPGQGAYEQYF
D gene: NA; J gene: TRBJ2-2; V gene: TRBV5-6; clone size: NA; CDR3 DNA: TGTGCCAGCAGCTTGGCGTCCACCGGGGAGCTGTTTTTT; CDR3 protein: CASSLASTGELFF